This passage covers 15 T cell receptor beta chains from one sample sequenced in a study of immune heterogeneity within non-small cell lung tumors. Template input, which was bulk tumor genomic DNA, totaled around 660 ng per sample. Several spatially distant biopsies were obtained per primary tumor intraoperatively. It was patients with untreated, newly diagnosed non-small cell lung cancer who underwent curative surgery. Multiplex PCR (32 V and 13 J primers) was used to amplify the TCR beta CDR3. One entry per CDR3 protein results from TCRdb running MiXCR on the multiplex PCR reads. The data contain approximately 29,000 distinct CDR3 sequences, 28% of them singletons. The sequenced sample consisted of lung tumor tissue. Receptors originate from a man aged 40-50 years with non-small cell lung cancer.

In this sample, this clonotype turned up many times. The rearrangement links TRBV2 to TRBJ2-2; tentatively, D is TRBD2 (6 bases). V was clipped by 4 bases and J by 5 bases, with 17 bases between them. Germline V gene data show CDR1 as SNHLY and CDR2 as FYNNEI. This CDR3 has 16 residues. CDR3 nucleotide sequence: TGTGCCAGCAGTGTTGCGAGGACTATAGGAACCGGGGAGCTGTTTTTT. Translation gives CASSVARTIGTGELFF.

About this clonotype: With a much larger clone just one base away, this may be a read error. The chain combines TRBV19 with TRBJ1-2; 7 bases are a match to TRBD1. The CDR3 totals 15 residues. Trimming at V came to 10 bases and at J to 0 bases, leaving 11 bases not matched to a gene. In germline, CDR1 is LNHDA, CDR2 SQIVND (reference sequence). CDR3 in amino acids: CAILGQVGANYGYTF. The DNA for the CDR3 is TGTGCCATCCTAGGACAGGTCGGTGCTAACTATGGCTACACCTTC.

The chain couples TRBV2 to TRBJ1-5, with D unresolved. The CDR3 consists of 14 residues. From germline, CDR1 is SNHLY and CDR2 FYNNEI. Trimming removed 4 bases from V and 1 base from J, with 8 bases in between. Here the CDR3 reads CASSVGQSNQPQHF. CDR3 in DNA: TGTGCCAGCAGTGTCGGGCAGAGCAATCAGCCCCAGCATTTT.

Concerning this clonotype: A much larger clone sits a single nucleotide away, making a read error possible. This chain uses TRBV27 with TRBJ1-5, with a weak D call TRBD1 (6 bases). The germline V gene has CDR1 MNHEY and CDR2 SMNVEV (reference sequence). V shed 7 bases and J shed 1 base, with 14 bases lying between them. The CDR3 extends over 15 amino acids. Here the CDR3 reads CASTQQGMSNQPQHF. The CDR3 nucleotides read TGTGCCAGCACCCAACAGGGAATGAGCAATCAGCCCCAGCATTTT.

This clonotype has only a few counts. The V gene is TRBV7-3, the J gene TRBJ2-5; D is uncertain. The CDR3 loop spans 13 amino acids. Germline lookup yields CDR1 SGHTA and CDR2 FQGTGA. V lost 5 bases and J 3 bases, leaving 10 bases between the germline ends. The CDR3, as DNA: TGTGCCAGCAGCCGCGGTCGGGAAGAGACCCAGTACTTC. Encoded protein: CASSRGREETQYF.

V usage is TRBV10-3 and J usage is TRBJ1-2; D perhaps matches TRBD1 (5 bases). The germline CDR1 and CDR2 sequences are ENHRY and SYGVKD. V lost 10 bases and J lost 8, with 17 bases in between. The CDR3 consists of 12 residues. The CDR3 DNA reads TGTGCCAGCACCAGGGACCAGGGAGGCTACACCTTC. Translating it yields CASTRDQGGYTF.

This clonotype has ten or more counts. V gene TRBV10-1 combines with J gene TRBJ2-2; no reliable D call. The CDR3 runs to 13 residues. V was clipped by 8 bases and J by 4 bases, with 11 bases between them. Germline V CDR1 and CDR2: WNHNN, SYGVQD (reference sequence). The CDR3 region has the DNA TGCGCCAGCTGGCCATCCCTCACCGGGGAGCTGTTTTTT. It translates to CASWPSLTGELFF.

This clonotype was found many times. V and J are TRBV2 and TRBJ1-2; D may be TRBD1 (5 bases). The ends were cut back, 6 bases at V and 4 bases at J, with 15 bases in the middle. Germline V gene sequence: CDR1 SNHLY, CDR2 FYNNEI. The CDR3 runs to 14 residues. The CDR3 nucleotides are TGTGCCAGCAGGGGGCCTGGGGGTCCCTATGGCTACACCTTC. Translating gives CASRGPGGPYGYTF.

This clonotype has just one count. CDR3 sequence reads: CASSGGGGGGQTQYF. The CDR3 bases are TGTGCCAGCAGCGGGGGGGGAGGGGGTGGGCAGACCCAGTACTTC. The chain combines TRBV4-2 with TRBJ2-5; possibly TRBD2 for D (7 bases). Germline V CDR1 and CDR2: LGHNA, YNFKEQ. The CDR3 length is 15 residues. V was cut by 5 bases and J by 6 bases, with 19 bases left in between.

This clonotype was counted only a few times. This sequence joins TRBV25-1 and TRBJ2-3, with D possibly being TRBD1 (6 bases). V was shortened by 3 bases and J by 6 bases, with 13 bases between the two germline ends. Germline assignment: CDR1 MGHDK and CDR2 SYGVNS. The CDR3 length is 14 residues. CDR3 nucleotides: TGTGCCAGCAGTGAGCACAGGGTCGCGGATACGCAGTATTTT. This translates into CASSEHRVADTQYF. Full variable domain (outside the CDR3, taken from reference TRBV25-1 and TRBJ2-3): EADIYQTPRYLVIGTGKKITLECSQTMGHDKMYWYQQDPGMELHLIHYSYGVNSTEKGDLSSESTVSRIRTEHFPLTLESARPSHTSQYLCASSEHRVADTQYFGPGTRLTVL.

The chain recombines TRBV11-3 with TRBJ2-4; TRBD1 aligns across 9 bases. The CDR3 loop spans 17 amino acids. From germline, CDR1 is SGHNT and CDR2 YENEEA. V trimming: 6 bases; J trimming: 2 bases; junction bases outside the gene matches: 11. The CDR3 spells CASRGQGSGGTKNIQYF. In nucleotides, the CDR3 is TGTGCCAGCAGGGGACAGGGTTCGGGGGGAACCAAAAACATTCAGTACTTC.

On this clonotype itself: This may be a read error: a much more frequent sequence differs by one nucleotide. The CDR3 DNA sequence: TGTGCCAGCGGGGCAGGGCGTAGCAATCAGCCCCAGAATTTT. Translated, it gives CASGAGRSNQPQNF. This rearrangement joins TRBV6-2 or TRBV6-3 to TRBJ1-5; perhaps TRBD1 as D (5 bases). This CDR3 has 14 amino acids. Germline V gene data show CDR1 as MNHEY and CDR2 as SVGEGT.

The rearrangement joins TRBV20-1 to TRBJ2-3; TRBD2 matches 10 bases. This CDR3 is built from 16 residues. Trimming removed 3 bases from V and 7 bases from J; junction bases left unmatched: 13. CDR1 is DFQATT, CDR2 SNEGSKA, per germline (reference sequence). The DNA of the CDR3 is TGCAGTGCTAGTCCCAATCTAGCGGGAGTGGGAAATACGCAGTATTTT. Amino acid sequence: CSASPNLAGVGNTQYF.

Points on this clonotype: At one of its ends the junction is not consistent with the germline gene, which may arise from a read error. The chain is built from TRBV12-3 or TRBV12-4 and TRBJ1-3; unclear D gene. The CDR3 contains 14 residues. The CDR3 is CASSLGSSGNSIYF. CDR3 coding DNA: TGTGCCAGCAGTTTGGGGAGCTCTGGAAACAGCATATATTTT.

This clonotype was detected a few times. This chain joins TRBV24-1 and TRBJ2-5; TRBD1 might be the D (5 bases). Germline values: CDR1 KGHDR, CDR2 SFDVKD. V gave up 6 bases and J gave up 3 bases, with 10 bases separating them. CDR3 size: 13 residues. CDR3 bases: TGTGCCACCAGTCCAGGGTGGGAAGAGACCCAGTACTTC. This codes for CATSPGWEETQYF.